The 2 T cell receptor beta chains reported below all come from one sample, sequenced in a study of radiotherapy plus CTLA-4 blockade in lung cancer. TCRdb's copy holds only in-frame clones and misses some; the assay was immunoSEQ multiplex PCR. Among tens of thousands of clones listed, over 70% were seen once. This sample comprised peripheral blood, obtained from a patient treated with radiotherapy plus ipilimumab. The source of these receptors is a human donor with non-small cell lung cancer who had a partial response to radiotherapy plus ipilimumab. Some clones in this sample may be carry-over from other donors' samples.

The gene calls are TRBV19 and TRBJ2-7, with 8 bases that match TRBD2. Germline trimming cut 11 bases from V and 4 bases from J; bases unmatched to any gene: 7. Germline assignment: CDR1 LNHDA and CDR2 SQIVND (reference sequence). This CDR3 comprises 12 residues. The CDR3 nucleotides read TGTGCCGGAGCGGGAGTTGGTTACGAGCAGTACTTC. Protein sequence: CAGAGVGYEQYF.

The rearrangement joins TRBV2 to TRBJ2-3; TRBD2 agrees at 11 bases. Germline CDR1 is SNHLY and CDR2 is FYNNEI. V was pared by 7 bases and J by 4 bases, with 13 bases of the junction left unmatched. CDR3 length equals 17 residues. Here the CDR3 DNA reads TGTGCCAGCAACTCTCGTAGGGGACTAGCGGCCGCAGATACGCAGTATTTT. Translating gives CASNSRRGLAAADTQYF.